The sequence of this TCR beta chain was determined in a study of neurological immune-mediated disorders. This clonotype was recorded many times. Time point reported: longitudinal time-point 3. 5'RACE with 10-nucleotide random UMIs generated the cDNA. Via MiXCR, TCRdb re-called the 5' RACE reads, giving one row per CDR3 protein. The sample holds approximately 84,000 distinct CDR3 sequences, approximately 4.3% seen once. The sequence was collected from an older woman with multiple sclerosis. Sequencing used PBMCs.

CDR3 DNA sequence: TGTGCCAGCAGCCAAGAAGGGACTAGCGGGGCCTACACCGGGGAGCTGTTTTTT. Amino acid sequence: CASSQEGTSGAYTGELFF. The chain uses TRBV4-2 and TRBJ2-2, with 13 bases fitting TRBD2. There are 18 residues in the CDR3. With V trimmed by 0 bases and J by 3 bases, 4 bases remained unmatched. The V gene's germline CDR1 is LGHNA and CDR2 YNFKEQ.